This entry is about one T cell receptor beta chain. The data derive from a study of blood T cell repertoires in COVID-19. The authors' processing: Counts of nucleated cells, estimated from reference gene primer amplification, were obtained. Repertoires were generated with immunoSEQ multiplex PCR, while TCRdb's copy carries only in-frame clones and drops some. The D gene and trimming were derived from the DNA, and the V and J assignments and clone size from that table. Of tens of thousands of clones listed, around 89% are singletons. Germline CDR1 and CDR2: MNHEY and SVGAGI. The V gene lost 6 bases and the J gene lost 2 bases, with 10 bases spanning the gap. The CDR3 extends over 13 amino acids.

This clonotype was obtained from a man between 65 and 85 years old with active or convalescent COVID-19. The rearrangement joins TRBV6-5 to TRBJ1-2, with D maybe TRBD1 (5 bases). Sequencing used peripheral blood. CDR3 protein: CASREGSNYGYTF. Here the CDR3 DNA reads TGTGCCAGCAGGGAGGGGTCCAACTATGGCTACACCTTC.